What follows are 25 T cell receptor beta chains derived from one specimen sequenced in a study of graft-versus-host responses after intestinal transplantation. The antigens these receptors bind are not known. The method was immunoSEQ multiplex PCR; TCRdb's version includes in-frame clones alone and lacks a portion of them. The table lists tens of thousands of clones, 89% of them singletons. The sample consisted of unstimulated CD8+ T cells sorted from spleen or lymph node cells, taken before intestinal transplant. All receptors come from a human donor who received an intestinal transplant.

The rearrangement uses TRBV19 and TRBJ1-2; TRBD1 might be the D (6 bases). CDR3 length equals 14 residues. Trimming removed 0 bases from V and 4 bases from J, with 9 bases in between. Germline lookup yields CDR1 LNHDA and CDR2 SQIVND (reference sequence). The CDR3 here is CASSIDPRGYGYTF. The CDR3 bases are TGTGCCAGTAGTATAGATCCCAGGGGCTATGGCTACACCTTC.

This sequence joins TRBV2 and TRBJ2-7, with a possible D match to TRBD2 (7 bases). CDR1 and CDR2 from the germline V gene are SNHLY and FYNNEI. This CDR3 spans 16 amino acids. V was trimmed by 2 bases and J by 0 bases, leaving 14 bases between them. CDR3 bases: TGTGCCAGCAGTGAAAGGGGAGGGACACCCTCCTACGAGCAGTACTTC. This sequence encodes CASSERGGTPSYEQYF.

The chain uses TRBV7-2 and TRBJ2-7; tentatively, D is TRBD2 (6 bases). There are 15 residues in the CDR3. Germline V gives CDR1 SGHTA, CDR2 FQGNSA. Trimming took 1 base from V and 6 from J, leaving 16 bases between them. In DNA, the CDR3 is TGTGCCAGCAGCTTAGTAGTGGGGGAGGTCTCCGAGCAGTACTTC. This codes for CASSLVVGEVSEQYF.

This CDR3 is CASSETRNTEAFF. The CDR3 region has the DNA TGTGCCAGCAGTGAGACAAGGAACACTGAAGCTTTCTTT. This chain uses TRBV6-5 with TRBJ1-1; no definite D call. V gave up 5 bases and J gave up 1 base, with 8 bases separating them. The CDR3 is 13 amino acids. Germline V gene sequence: CDR1 MNHEY, CDR2 SVGAGI.

This chain uses TRBV27 with TRBJ2-1; D perhaps matches TRBD2 (5 bases). V dropped 0 bases and J dropped 6 bases, with 6 bases sitting between them. Germline V lookup: CDR1 MNHEY, CDR2 SMNVEV (reference sequence). This CDR3 has 13 residues. CDR3 in amino acids: CASSLSAGNEQFF. As DNA, the CDR3 is TGTGCCAGCAGTTTATCGGCGGGCAATGAGCAGTTCTTC.

The V gene is TRBV29-1, the J gene TRBJ2-1; no definite D call. Germline loops: CDR1 SQVTM, CDR2 ANQGSEA. The CDR3 consists of 12 residues. Trimming shortened V by 5 bases and J by 0 bases, and 5 bases separated the two germline ends. The CDR3 sequence: CSVCSSYNEQFF. The CDR3 nucleotides read TGCAGCGTTTGCAGCTCCTACAATGAGCAGTTCTTC.

The chain links TRBV29-1 to TRBJ2-3, with 15 positions matching TRBD2. The CDR3 runs 15 residues. V was pared by 7 bases and J by 6 bases, with 8 bases of the junction left unmatched. Germline values: CDR1 SQVTM, CDR2 ANQGSEA. CDR3 DNA: TGCAGCGGGGGACTAGCGGGGGGCCTAGGGGATACGCAGTATTTT. It translates to CSGGLAGGLGDTQYF.

The chain joins TRBV21-1 to TRBJ2-1; the listed D gene, TRBD2, was not tested against the DNA. TRBV21-1 has pseudogene status. The CDR3 contains 15 residues. The CDR3, as DNA: TGTGCCAGCAGCAAATTTGAGGGAGGGAACAATGAGCAGTTCTTC. Protein product: CASSKFEGGNNEQFF.

The chain couples TRBV27 to TRBJ2-5; tentative D call: TRBD1 (6 bases). Judging by the DNA end, TRBJ2-7 fits better; the J call may be wrong. CDR3 length: 15 residues. CDR1 and CDR2 from the germline V gene are MNHEY and SMNVEV (reference sequence). The CDR3 DNA reads TGTGCCAGCAGTTTATCGGCAGGGGCCCCCTACGAGCAGTACTTC. Residues: CASSLSAGAPYEQYF.

V gene TRBV2 combines with J gene TRBJ1-1, with TRBD1 identical over 7 bases. The germline gives CDR1 SNHLY, CDR2 FYNNEI. This CDR3 is 17 amino acids long. V dropped 2 bases and J dropped 0; count of bases not matched to a gene: 9. The CDR3 protein is CASSEMWQGVVNTEAFF. CDR3 in DNA: TGTGCCAGCAGTGAAATGTGGCAGGGGGTGGTGAACACTGAAGCTTTCTTT.

This clone was observed a handful of times. V gene TRBV7-3 combines with J gene TRBJ2-7; TRBD2 agrees at 9 bases. The V gene's germline CDR1 is SGHTA and CDR2 FQGTGA. The CDR3 is 15 amino acids. V shed 2 bases, J shed 1 base, and the junction held 3 bases outside the gene matches. CDR3 nucleotides: TGTGCCAGCAGCTTAGGACTAGCGCCTTCCTACGAGCAGTACTTC. As protein: CASSLGLAPSYEQYF.

Regarding this clone: The junction shows a germline mismatch at one end, possibly a read error. The chain combines TRBV9 with TRBJ2-7; the match to TRBD2 covers 8 bases. CDR3 length: 12 amino acids. Looked up from germline, CDR1 is SGDLS and CDR2 is YYNGEE. The DNA for the CDR3 is TGTGCCAGCAGCGCCCTGGGCGGGGGGTCCCCTTTC. Translating gives CASSALGGGSPF.

The chain uses TRBV2 and TRBJ2-7; no firm D call. Germline V gene sequence: CDR1 SNHLY, CDR2 FYNNEI. V lost 5 bases, J lost 2 bases, and 13 bases lay in between. The CDR3 consists of 14 residues. The DNA of the CDR3 is TGTGCCAGCAGTCCCCTCTCGCGGCCCTACGAGCAGTACTTC. Its protein product is CASSPLSRPYEQYF. The whole variable domain, remainder taken from reference TRBV2 and TRBJ2-7, is EPEVTQTPSHQVTQMGQEVILRCVPISNHLYFYWYRQILGQKVEFLVSFYNNEISEKSEIFDDQFSVERPDGSNFTLKIRSTKLEDSAMYFCASSPLSRPYEQYFGPGTRLTVT.

J is TRBJ1-4 and V is TRBV29-1, with D possibly being TRBD1 (6 bases). The CDR3 has 15 residues. V was cut by 5 bases and J by 0 bases, with 13 bases left in between. The germline V gene encodes CDR1 SQVTM and CDR2 ANQGSEA. Here the CDR3 reads CSVLQGGATNEKLFF. The CDR3 bases are TGCAGCGTTCTACAAGGGGGGGCAACTAATGAAAAACTGTTTTTT.

This clone was counted a single time. The V and J genes are TRBV10-2 and TRBJ2-7; D unclear. This CDR3 has 15 amino acids. Deletions cut 7 bases from V and 4 bases from J, with 20 bases between. Germline V gives CDR1 WSHSY, CDR2 SAAADI. The DNA of the CDR3 is TGCGCCAGCACCATATCGGCTAGTTTCGGATACGAGCAGTACTTC. Translation gives CASTISASFGYEQYF.

This clone has just one count. In DNA, the CDR3 is TGTGCCAGCAGTTTAACGGGGAACCGGGAGACCCAGTACTTC. This translates into CASSLTGNRETQYF. The chain carries TRBV28 and TRBJ2-5; D is possibly TRBD2 (5 bases). CDR3 length equals 14 residues. V was shortened by 2 bases and J by 5 bases, with 12 bases between the two germline ends. Germline V gene data show CDR1 as MDHEN and CDR2 as SYDVKM.

The chain couples TRBV5-1 to TRBJ2-7; D is possibly TRBD2 (6 bases). Per germline, CDR1 SGHRS and CDR2 YFSETQ. The CDR3 extends over 15 amino acids. V shed 2 bases and J shed 0 bases, with 12 bases lying between them. In DNA, the CDR3 is TGCGCCAGCAGCTTAGCGGGTAGAAGCTCCTACGAGCAGTACTTC. It yields the protein CASSLAGRSSYEQYF.

The V and J genes are TRBV28 and TRBJ1-2, with TRBD1 identical over 9 bases. The germline V gene has CDR1 MDHEN and CDR2 SYDVKM. The CDR3 spans 14 residues. The V and J ends lost 2 bases and 5 bases, in that order; junction bases with no gene match: 3. CDR3 residues: CASSLHGTGYGYTF. The DNA of the CDR3 is TGTGCCAGCAGTTTACACGGGACAGGGTATGGCTACACCTTC.

The rearrangement uses TRBV28 and TRBJ1-5; no definite D call. CDR3 length: 16 amino acids. Deletions cut 5 bases from V and 0 bases from J, with 14 bases between. The germline gives CDR1 MDHEN, CDR2 SYDVKM. The CDR3 protein is CASSPKGYSSNQPQHF. The CDR3 nucleotides read TGTGCCAGCAGTCCGAAAGGCTACAGTAGCAATCAGCCCCAGCATTTT.

The V and J genes are TRBV6-1 and TRBJ2-3; D is unclear. Trimming removed 4 bases at V and 2 bases at J, with 10 bases between. The CDR3 extends over 14 amino acids. The germline V gene has CDR1 MNHNS and CDR2 SASEGT. The CDR3 loop is CASSGISPTDTQYF. The CDR3 nucleotides read TGTGCCAGCAGTGGAATTAGCCCCACAGATACGCAGTATTTT.

The chain has TRBV27 and TRBJ2-1, with 7 bases aligning to TRBD2. The germline V gene encodes CDR1 MNHEY and CDR2 SMNVEV (reference sequence). Trimming at V came to 5 bases and at J to 4 bases, leaving 11 bases not matched to a gene. This CDR3 has 16 residues. The DNA of the CDR3 is TGTGCCAGCAGTGCACCGGGACTAAGTAGTTACAATGAGCAGTTCTTC. Protein: CASSAPGLSSYNEQFF.

V is TRBV2 and J is TRBJ2-7; D possibly corresponds to TRBD2 (6 bases). The CDR3 is made up of 14 amino acids. Trimming shortened V by 4 bases and J by 4 bases, and 14 bases separated the two germline ends. Per the germline V gene, CDR1 is SNHLY and CDR2 is FYNNEI. DNA for the CDR3: TGTGCCAGCAGTGTAGGTGCGGGATCGTACGAGCAGTACTTC. Protein product: CASSVGAGSYEQYF.

Only a few counts were recorded for this clone. J is TRBJ1-3 and V is TRBV7-9; D not certain. The V end lost 5 bases, the J end lost 0 bases, and 11 bases lay between the germline ends. The germline gives CDR1 SEHNR, CDR2 FQNEAQ (reference sequence). There are 15 residues in the CDR3. The DNA of the CDR3 is TGTGCCAGCAGCCCCGGGAAGACCTCTGGAAACACCATATATTTT. It codes for CASSPGKTSGNTIYF.

The rearrangement uses TRBV14 and TRBJ2-5; weak D call: TRBD2 (5 bases). Germline V gene data show CDR1 as SGHDN and CDR2 as FVKESK. The CDR3 sequence is 15 residues long. V dropped 4 bases and J dropped 1 base, with 13 bases sitting between them. CDR3 bases: TGTGCCAGCAGCCCTCGGGGTCGTAGCCAAGAGACCCAGTACTTC. This sequence encodes CASSPRGRSQETQYF.

The chain uses TRBV27 and TRBJ2-5, with D possibly TRBD1 on 6 matching bases. The CDR3 length is 14 residues. V gave up 0 bases and J gave up 5 bases, with 10 bases separating them. Germline V gives CDR1 MNHEY, CDR2 SMNVEV (reference sequence). In DNA, the CDR3 is TGTGCCAGCAGTTTATCTAGCAGGGGCGAGACCCAGTACTTC. Translating it yields CASSLSSRGETQYF.